The 10 T cell receptor beta chains below were found in one sample sequenced in a study of shared clonotypes between healthy human individuals. The repertoire was sequenced with immunoSEQ multiplex PCR; TCRdb's copy has only in-frame clones and lacks some. Among about 2.3 million clones, 80% to 95% were seen once, and the ten largest hold 0.39%. Input material: naive CD4+ T cells from PBMCs. As to subset: CD45RA+ positively selected. These receptors were taken from a man younger than 35 in good health. Some clones in this sample may be carry-over from other donors' samples.

The chain recombines TRBV6-5 with TRBJ2-7; maybe TRBD1 (5 bases). With 5 bases removed from V and 4 bases from J, the gap between germline ends came to 12 bases. The germline gives CDR1 MNHEY, CDR2 SVGAGI. This CDR3 is built from 13 residues. CDR3 DNA: TGTGCCAGCAGTCGCGCAGGGTGGTACGAGCAGTACTTC. Translated, it gives CASSRAGWYEQYF.

The chain is built from TRBV2 and TRBJ2-1; 7 bases fit TRBD1. The germline gives CDR1 SNHLY, CDR2 FYNNEI. The length of the CDR3 is 18 residues. V shed 7 bases and J 0 bases; nucleotides not matched to a gene: 15. The CDR3 sequence: CASKMGRGSGNSYNEQFF. Written as DNA, the CDR3 is TGTGCCAGCAAGATGGGCAGGGGGAGTGGTAACTCCTACAATGAGCAGTTCTTC.

As for this clone: The identical CDR3 is also encoded by other nucleotide sequences in the sample. The V and J genes are TRBV19 and TRBJ2-1, with unresolved D. This CDR3 spans 12 amino acids. Germline assignment: CDR1 LNHDA and CDR2 SQIVND (reference sequence). The V and J ends lost 0 bases and 9 bases respectively, with 6 bases between them. The CDR3 DNA follows: TGTGCCAGTAGTATAGAACGGGCTGAGCAGTTCTTC. Amino acid sequence: CASSIERAEQFF.

The V gene is TRBV29-1, the J gene TRBJ2-7; D is tentatively TRBD1 or TRBD2 (7 bases each). The CDR3 extends over 14 amino acids. V was trimmed by 5 bases and J by 3 bases, leaving 17 bases between them. Per the germline V gene, CDR1 is SQVTM and CDR2 is ANQGSEA. CDR3 amino acids: CSVHQGGMSYEQYF. Written as DNA, the CDR3 is TGCAGCGTTCATCAGGGGGGGATGAGCTACGAGCAGTACTTC.

V and J are TRBV28 and TRBJ2-2; D gene uncertain. Germline CDR1 and CDR2: MDHEN and SYDVKM. This CDR3 contains 17 residues. V was pared by 5 bases and J by 6 bases, with 22 bases between. CDR3 sequence: CASSPPSDPQPAGELFF. CDR3 nucleotides: TGTGCCAGCAGTCCTCCCTCGGACCCACAACCGGCCGGGGAGCTGTTTTTT. Full variable domain (outside the CDR3, taken from reference TRBV28 and TRBJ2-2): DVKVTQSSRYLVKRTGEKVFLECVQDMDHENMFWYRQDPGLGLRLIYFSYDVKMKEKGDIPEGYSVSREKKERFSLILESASTNQTSMYLCASSPPSDPQPAGELFFGEGSRLTVL.

Comments on this clone: Other DNA sequences from this sample encode an identical CDR3 as well. The gene calls are TRBV28 and TRBJ2-7; D uncertain. V was shortened by 5 bases and J by 2 bases, with 7 bases between the two germline ends. The CDR3 contains 12 residues. Germline values: CDR1 MDHEN, CDR2 SYDVKM. The CDR3 bases are TGTGCCAGCAGTCCAGTGACCTACGAGCAGTACTTC. Translating gives CASSPVTYEQYF.

This chain joins TRBV5-1 and TRBJ2-2; 9 nucleotides align to TRBD1. V gave up 5 bases and J gave up 3 bases; unmatched junction bases: 8. Per germline, CDR1 SGHRS and CDR2 YFSETQ. The CDR3 loop spans 16 amino acids. The CDR3 DNA sequence: TGCGCCAGCAGTCTTGGAGGGACAGGGTACACCGGGGAGCTGTTTTTT. Its protein product is CASSLGGTGYTGELFF.

As concerns this clone: The sample holds other DNA sequences that translate to the same CDR3. The chain has TRBV7-3 and TRBJ2-5; 13 positions agree with TRBD2. CDR1 is SGHTA, CDR2 FQGTGA, per germline. CDR3 length equals 15 residues. V was clipped by 4 bases and J by 4 bases; unmatched bases: 3. The CDR3 here is CASSSGLAGVETQYF. In DNA form, the CDR3 reads TGTGCCAGCAGCTCCGGACTAGCGGGAGTAGAGACCCAGTACTTC.

The chain links TRBV5-5 to TRBJ1-3, with D possibly being TRBD1 (6 bases). The CDR3 spans 17 residues. In germline, CDR1 is SGHKS, CDR2 YYEKEE (reference sequence). V was trimmed by 0 bases and J by 1 base, leaving 14 bases between them. The CDR3 nucleotides are TGTGCCAGCAGCTTGGCTGCACAGGGTCTATCTGGAAACACCATATATTTT. As protein: CASSLAAQGLSGNTIYF.

Details on this clone: The sample contains more than one DNA sequence encoding this CDR3. The J gene is TRBJ2-1, the V gene TRBV6-1; D remains ambiguous. This CDR3 region has 11 residues. Trimming stripped 6 bases from V and 5 bases from J, with 5 bases between. Looked up from germline, CDR1 is MNHNS and CDR2 is SASEGT. DNA of the CDR3: TGTGCCAGCAGGCGAAACAATGAGCAGTTCTTC. Translating gives CASRRNNEQFF.